This T cell receptor beta chain is from a study of OX40 agonist ivuxolimab in advanced cancers. At the level of the study: Given to patients was ivuxolimab, an agonistic anti-OX40 (CD134) antibody. Patients in the trial were receiving intravenous ivuxolimab every 2 weeks, at doses of 0.01 to 10 mg/kg.

This clone showed up just once. The antigen is unknown. This sample also contains other DNA sequences that code for the same CDR3. The CDR3 is 13 amino acids. V lost 0 bases and J 2 bases, leaving 4 bases between the germline ends. The germline V gene encodes CDR1 KGHSH and CDR2 LQKENI. General study findings and limits: Among some nonresponders, normalized T-cell clonal expansion was also low.

Assay used: immunoSEQ multiplex PCR; TCRdb lists only in-frame clones, some missing. The sample lists tens of thousands of clones, roughly 90% occurring once. The origin of this receptor is an adult with an advanced solid tumor such as melanoma, head and neck, liver or kidney cancer. The starting material was CD4+ or CD8+ T cells sorted from blood, obtained in a trial of the OX40 agonist ivuxolimab. The rearrangement uses TRBV18 and TRBJ1-1; no reliable D call. The CDR3 DNA follows: TGTGCCAGCTCACCACCGGGAAACACTGAAGCTTTCTTT. It translates to CASSPPGNTEAFF.